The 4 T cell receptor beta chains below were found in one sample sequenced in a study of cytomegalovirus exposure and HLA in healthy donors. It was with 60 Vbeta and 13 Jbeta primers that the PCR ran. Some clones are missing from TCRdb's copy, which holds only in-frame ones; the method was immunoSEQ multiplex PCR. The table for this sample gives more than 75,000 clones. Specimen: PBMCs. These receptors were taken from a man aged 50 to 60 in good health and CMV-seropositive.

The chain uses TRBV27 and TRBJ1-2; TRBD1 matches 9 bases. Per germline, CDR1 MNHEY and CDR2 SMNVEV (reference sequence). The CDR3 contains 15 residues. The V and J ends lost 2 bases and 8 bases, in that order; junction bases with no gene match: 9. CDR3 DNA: TGTGCCAGCAGTTTACTGGGACAGGGAAGTCGCGGCTACACCTTC. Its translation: CASSLLGQGSRGYTF.

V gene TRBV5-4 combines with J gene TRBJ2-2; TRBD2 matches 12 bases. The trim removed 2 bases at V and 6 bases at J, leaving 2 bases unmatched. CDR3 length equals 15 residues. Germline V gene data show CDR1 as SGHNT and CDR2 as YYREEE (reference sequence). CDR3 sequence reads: CASSLTSGRPGELFF. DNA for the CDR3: TGTGCCAGCAGCTTAACTAGCGGGAGGCCCGGGGAGCTGTTTTTT.

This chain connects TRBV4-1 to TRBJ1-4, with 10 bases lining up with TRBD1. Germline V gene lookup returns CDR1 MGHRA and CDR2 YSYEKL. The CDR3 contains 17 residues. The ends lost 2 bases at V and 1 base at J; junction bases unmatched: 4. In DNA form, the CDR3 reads TGCGCCAGCAGCCAATCGGACAGGGGGGGAACTAATGAAAAACTGTTTTTT. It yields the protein CASSQSDRGGTNEKLFF.

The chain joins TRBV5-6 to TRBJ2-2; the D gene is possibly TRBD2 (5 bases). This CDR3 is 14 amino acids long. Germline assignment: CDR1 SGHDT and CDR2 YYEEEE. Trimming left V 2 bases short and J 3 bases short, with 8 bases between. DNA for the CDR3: TGTGCCAGCAGCTTAGCGGCCTACACCGGGGAGCTGTTTTTT. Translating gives CASSLAAYTGELFF. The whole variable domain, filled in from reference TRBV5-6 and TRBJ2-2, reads DAGVTQSPTHLIKTRGQQVTLRCSPKSGHDTVSWYQQALGQGPQFIFQYYEEEERQRGNFPDRFSGHQFPNYSSELNVNALLLGDSALYLCASSLAAYTGELFFGEGSRLTVL.